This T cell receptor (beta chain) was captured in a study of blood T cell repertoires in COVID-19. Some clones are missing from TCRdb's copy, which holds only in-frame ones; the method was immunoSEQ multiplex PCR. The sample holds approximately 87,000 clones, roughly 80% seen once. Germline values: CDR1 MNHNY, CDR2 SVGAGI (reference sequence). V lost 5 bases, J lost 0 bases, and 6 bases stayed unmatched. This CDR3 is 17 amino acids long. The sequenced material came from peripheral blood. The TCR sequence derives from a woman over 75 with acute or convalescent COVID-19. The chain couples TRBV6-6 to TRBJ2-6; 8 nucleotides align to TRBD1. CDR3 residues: CASSLGTGVSGANVLTF. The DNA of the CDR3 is TGTGCCAGCAGTCTGGGGACAGGCGTCTCTGGGGCCAACGTCCTGACTTTC.